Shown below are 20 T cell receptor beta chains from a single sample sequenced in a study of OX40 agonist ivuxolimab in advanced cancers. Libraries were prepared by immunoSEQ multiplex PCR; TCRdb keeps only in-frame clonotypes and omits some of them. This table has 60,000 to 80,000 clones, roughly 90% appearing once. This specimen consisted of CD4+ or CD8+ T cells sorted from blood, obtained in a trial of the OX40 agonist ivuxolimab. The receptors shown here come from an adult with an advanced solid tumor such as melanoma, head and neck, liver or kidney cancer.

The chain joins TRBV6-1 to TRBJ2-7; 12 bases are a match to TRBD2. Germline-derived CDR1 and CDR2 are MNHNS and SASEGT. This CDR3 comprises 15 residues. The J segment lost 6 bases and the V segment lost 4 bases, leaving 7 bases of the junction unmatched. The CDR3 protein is CASSARTSGTSEQYF. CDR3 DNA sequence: TGTGCCAGCAGTGCGAGGACTAGCGGGACTTCCGAGCAGTACTTC.

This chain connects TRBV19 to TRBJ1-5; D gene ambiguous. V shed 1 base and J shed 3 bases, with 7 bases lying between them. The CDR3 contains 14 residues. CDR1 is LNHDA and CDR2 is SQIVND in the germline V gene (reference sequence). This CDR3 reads CASSIGGYNQPQHF. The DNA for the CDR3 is TGTGCCAGTAGTATAGGGGGTTACAATCAGCCCCAGCATTTT.

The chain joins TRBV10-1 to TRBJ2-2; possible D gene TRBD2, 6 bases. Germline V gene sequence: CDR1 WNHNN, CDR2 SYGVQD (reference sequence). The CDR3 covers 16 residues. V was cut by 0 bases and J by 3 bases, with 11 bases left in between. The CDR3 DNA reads TGCGCCAGCAGTGAGTCTTCGGGAGTCCACACCGGGGAGCTGTTTTTT. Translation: CASSESSGVHTGELFF.

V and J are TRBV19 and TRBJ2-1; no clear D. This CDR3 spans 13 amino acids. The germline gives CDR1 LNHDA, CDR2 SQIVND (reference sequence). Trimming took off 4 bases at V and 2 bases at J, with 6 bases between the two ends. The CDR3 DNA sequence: TGTGCCAGTAGTAACCAGGCCTACAATGAGCAGTTCTTC. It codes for CASSNQAYNEQFF.

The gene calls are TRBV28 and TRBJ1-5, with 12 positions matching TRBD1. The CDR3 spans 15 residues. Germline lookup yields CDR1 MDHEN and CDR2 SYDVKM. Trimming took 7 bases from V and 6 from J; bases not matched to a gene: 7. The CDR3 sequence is CASTRGQGAFQPQHF. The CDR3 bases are TGTGCCAGCACCCGGGGACAGGGGGCGTTTCAGCCCCAGCATTTT.

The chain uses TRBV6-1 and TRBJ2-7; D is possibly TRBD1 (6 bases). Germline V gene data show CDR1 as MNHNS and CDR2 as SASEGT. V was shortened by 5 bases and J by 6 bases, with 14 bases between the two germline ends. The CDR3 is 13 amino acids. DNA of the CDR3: TGTGCCAGCAGTCTAAACAGGGTCGGCGAGCAGTACTTC. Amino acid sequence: CASSLNRVGEQYF.

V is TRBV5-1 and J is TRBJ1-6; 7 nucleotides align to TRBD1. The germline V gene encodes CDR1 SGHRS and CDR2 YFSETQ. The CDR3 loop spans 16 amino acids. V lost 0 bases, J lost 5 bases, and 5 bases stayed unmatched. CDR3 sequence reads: CASSLDGTANNSPLHF. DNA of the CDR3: TGCGCCAGCAGCTTGGATGGGACAGCTAATAATTCACCCCTCCACTTT.

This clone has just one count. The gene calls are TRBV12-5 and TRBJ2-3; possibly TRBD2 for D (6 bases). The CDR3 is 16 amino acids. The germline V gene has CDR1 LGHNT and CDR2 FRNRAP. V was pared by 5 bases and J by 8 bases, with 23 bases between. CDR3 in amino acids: CASGGGGTTTQITQYF. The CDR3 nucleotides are TGTGCTAGTGGTGGTGGAGGGACCACGACACAGATTACGCAGTATTTT.

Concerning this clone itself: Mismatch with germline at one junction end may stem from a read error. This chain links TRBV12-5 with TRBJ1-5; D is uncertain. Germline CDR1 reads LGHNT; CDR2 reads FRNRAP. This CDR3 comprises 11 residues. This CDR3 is CASGLVLKGQF. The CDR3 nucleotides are TGTGCTAGTGGTTTGGTCCTTAAAGGGCAATTT.

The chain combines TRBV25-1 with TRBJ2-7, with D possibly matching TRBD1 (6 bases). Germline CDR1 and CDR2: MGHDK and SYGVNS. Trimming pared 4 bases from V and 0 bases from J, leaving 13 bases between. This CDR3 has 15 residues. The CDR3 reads CASSAPDSFSYEQYF. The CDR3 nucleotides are TGTGCCAGCAGTGCCCCGGACAGTTTCTCCTACGAGCAGTACTTC.

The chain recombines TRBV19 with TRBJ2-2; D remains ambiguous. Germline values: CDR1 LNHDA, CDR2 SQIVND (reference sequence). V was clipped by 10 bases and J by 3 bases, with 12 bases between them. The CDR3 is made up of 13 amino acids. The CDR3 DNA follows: TGTGCCACTAGGGTTAGGGACACCGGGGAGCTGTTTTTT. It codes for CATRVRDTGELFF.

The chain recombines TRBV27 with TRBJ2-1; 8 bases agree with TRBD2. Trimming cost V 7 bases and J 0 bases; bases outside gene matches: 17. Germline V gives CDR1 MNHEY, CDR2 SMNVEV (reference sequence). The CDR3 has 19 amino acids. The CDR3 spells CASTKPGSGRSSSYNEQFF. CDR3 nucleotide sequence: TGTGCCAGCACCAAACCGGGAAGCGGGAGATCTAGCTCCTACAATGAGCAGTTCTTC.

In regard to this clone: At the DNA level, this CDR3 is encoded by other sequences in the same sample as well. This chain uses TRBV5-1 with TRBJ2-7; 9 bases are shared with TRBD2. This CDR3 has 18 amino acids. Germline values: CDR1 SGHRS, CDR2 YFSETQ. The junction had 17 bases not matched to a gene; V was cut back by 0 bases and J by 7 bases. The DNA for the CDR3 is TGCGCCAGCAGCTTGGTCGGCCTCCCGGGGCGGGAGGGGGGGGAGCAGTACTTC. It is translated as CASSLVGLPGREGGEQYF.

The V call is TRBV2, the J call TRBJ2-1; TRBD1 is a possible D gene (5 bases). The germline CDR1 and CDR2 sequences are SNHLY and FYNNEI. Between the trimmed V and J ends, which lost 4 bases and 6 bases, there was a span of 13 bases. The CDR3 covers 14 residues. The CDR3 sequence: CASSGGTGRNEQFF. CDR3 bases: TGTGCCAGCAGTGGGGGCACAGGACGCAATGAGCAGTTCTTC.

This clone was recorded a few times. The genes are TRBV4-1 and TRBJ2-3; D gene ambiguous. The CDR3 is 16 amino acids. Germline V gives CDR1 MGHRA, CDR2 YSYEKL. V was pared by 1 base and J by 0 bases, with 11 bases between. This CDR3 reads CASSQGTGPSTDTQYF. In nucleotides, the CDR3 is TGCGCCAGCAGCCAAGGTACGGGTCCTAGCACAGATACGCAGTATTTT.

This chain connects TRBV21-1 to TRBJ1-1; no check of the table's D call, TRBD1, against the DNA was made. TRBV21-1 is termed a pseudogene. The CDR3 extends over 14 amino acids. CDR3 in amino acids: CASRDRGKNTEAFF. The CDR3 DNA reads TGTGCCAGTCGCGACAGGGGAAAGAACACTGAAGCTTTCTTT.

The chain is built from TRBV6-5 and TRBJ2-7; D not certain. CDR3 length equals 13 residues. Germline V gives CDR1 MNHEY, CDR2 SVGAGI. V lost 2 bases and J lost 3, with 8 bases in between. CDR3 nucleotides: TGTGCCAGCAGTTACCCGGGCCGCTACGAGCAGTACTTC. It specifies CASSYPGRYEQYF.

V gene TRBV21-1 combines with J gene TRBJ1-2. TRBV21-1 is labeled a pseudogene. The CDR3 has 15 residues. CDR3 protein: CASSKSVEGIYGYTF. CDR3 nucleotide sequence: TGTGCCAGCAGCAAAAGTGTTGAGGGCATCTATGGCTACACCTTC.

The CDR3 DNA reads as TGCAGCGTTGATGGCGGGAGAGGGACAGATACGCAGTATTTT. It yields the protein CSVDGGRGTDTQYF. The genes are TRBV29-1 and TRBJ2-3, with 7 bases that match TRBD2. CDR1 and CDR2 (germline): SQVTM, ANQGSEA. Trimming cost V 3 bases and J 3 bases; bases outside gene matches: 6. CDR3 size: 14 residues.

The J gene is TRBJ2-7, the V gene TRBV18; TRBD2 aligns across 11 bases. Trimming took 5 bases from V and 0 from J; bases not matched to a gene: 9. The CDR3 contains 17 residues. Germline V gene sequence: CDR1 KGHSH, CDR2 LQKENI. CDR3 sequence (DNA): TGTGCCAGCTCAACCGGGACTAGCGGAGGGAGCTCCTACGAGCAGTACTTC. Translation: CASSTGTSGGSSYEQYF.